A selection of T cell receptor beta chains follows, all from one sample in a study of blood T cell repertoires in COVID-19. The table came from immunoSEQ multiplex PCR; TCRdb's copy has only in-frame clones and leaves some out. The data show some 150,000 clones, 84% seen once. Sequenced sample: peripheral blood. Receptors originate from a human donor in a cohort sampled during active COVID-19. Both conserved end residues are part of each CDR3. The D gene is left open where the match is weak. Clone sizes are given selectively: once, few, many, or a class where the clone is expanded.

V	D	J	size	DNA	CDR3
TRBV28	.	TRBJ1-6	.	TGTGCCAGCAGTCCCCAACAGGGCGGGGGTTCACCCCTCCACTTT	CASSPQQGGGSPLHF
TRBV5-1	.	TRBJ1-1	.	TGCGCCAGCAGCTTCGTCAGGGGGAACACTGAAGCTTTCTTT	CASSFVRGNTEAFF
TRBV5-6	.	TRBJ1-4	.	TGTGCCAGCAGCTTGGTGCAGAATGAAAAACTGTTTTTT	CASSLVQNEKLFF
TRBV5-8	TRBD2	TRBJ2-3	once	TGTGCCAGCAGCTTAGCGGGGGGCGATACGCAGTATTTT	CASSLAGGDTQYF
TRBV7-2	.	TRBJ1-1	.	TGTGCCAGCAGCTTCTCGACAGGGAACACTGAAGCTTTCTTT	CASSFSTGNTEAFF
TRBV6-5	.	TRBJ1-2	.	TGTGCCAGCAGCGCAGTTGGCTACACCTTC	CASSAVGYTF
TRBV28	TRBD1	TRBJ1-5	.	TGTGCCAGCAGTTCGGCAGGGGGCGGGAATCAGCCCCAGCATTTT	CASSSAGGGNQPQHF
TRBV6-2/TRBV6-3	TRBD2	TRBJ2-7	.	TGTGCCAGCAGTAAGCGCGGGGGGCAGAACGAGCAGTACTTC	CASSKRGGQNEQYF
TRBV10-3	.	TRBJ1-2	few	TGTGCCATCAGTGAGAAGGGAGGCTATGGCTACACCTTC	CAISEKGGYGYTF
TRBV5-8	.	TRBJ2-7	.	TGTGCCAGCCAGACAGTCTACGAGCAGTACTTC	CASQTVYEQYF
TRBV10-3	.	TRBJ1-2	.	TGTGCCATCAGTGAGGGACAGAGGCGATGGGGCTACACCTTC	CAISEGQRRWGYTF
TRBV4-3	TRBD1	TRBJ1-5	.	TGCGCCAGCAGCCAAGGGGGGGACAGTATGCCCCACGTAAGGAATCAGCCCCAGCATTTT	CASSQGGDSMPHVRNQPQHF
TRBV7-8	.	TRBJ2-1	.	TGTGCCAGCAGCTTAGCAGGCCAGGGCTTTGAGCAGTTCTTC	CASSLAGQGFEQFF
TRBV2	.	TRBJ1-4	.	TGTGCCAGCATCCCCGGGGGGGGCGGCGGTGAAAAACTGTTTTTT	CASIPGGGGGEKLFF
TRBV28	TRBD1	TRBJ1-1	few	TGTGCCAGCAGTTTCCGGACAGGGGGCCGCACTGAAGCTTTCTTT	CASSFRTGGRTEAFF
TRBV4-3	.	TRBJ1-1	.	TGCGCCAGCAGCCAAGAGGGGGGACGAACTGAAGCTTTCTTT	CASSQEGGRTEAFF
TRBV3-1/TRBV3-2	.	TRBJ2-1	.	TGTGCCAGCAGCCAAGATCCTATCGGTAGCGTTGAACCTGAGCAGTTCTTC	CASSQDPIGSVEPEQFF
TRBV7-9	.	TRBJ1-1	.	TGTGCCAGCGACACCAGGGAAGGACCTGAAGCTTTCTTT	CASDTREGPEAFF
TRBV4-1	.	TRBJ2-3	.	TGCGCCAGCAGCCGTGAGGGTACGCAGTATTTT	CASSREGTQYF
TRBV13	.	TRBJ1-1	.	TGTGCCAGCAGCTTACGGGCAGGGGCTCTGAACACTGAAGCTTTCTTT	CASSLRAGALNTEAFF
TRBV6-5	.	TRBJ1-6	.	TGTGCCACGGGCGGGAGCTCCTATAATTCACCCCTCCACTTT	CATGGSSYNSPLHF
TRBV19	.	TRBJ1-2	.	TGTGCCAGTAGTATCCCGACAGTTAACTATGGCTACACCTTC	CASSIPTVNYGYTF
TRBV6-5	TRBD1	TRBJ2-1	.	TGTGCCAGCAGTTACCGGGACAGGGGGATGTATGAGCAGTTCTTC	CASSYRDRGMYEQFF
TRBV7-9	TRBD1	TRBJ1-2	.	TGTGCCAGCAGCTTAGCTGGGACAGAACTCTATGGCTACACCTTC	CASSLAGTELYGYTF
TRBV9	TRBD1	TRBJ2-3	.	TGTGCCAGCAGCACCGGGACAGGAGGTAGCACAGATACGCAGTATTTT	CASSTGTGGSTDTQYF
TRBV11-3	.	TRBJ2-3	few	TGTGCCAGCAGCTTGGAGTTAGGGGGAGTTAGCACAGATACGCAGTATTTT	CASSLELGGVSTDTQYF
TRBV6-2/TRBV6-3	.	TRBJ1-2	.	TGTGCCAGCAGTTACGTGACAGATGCCTATGGCTACACCTTC	CASSYVTDAYGYTF